Below, 14 T cell receptor beta chains from the same sample are listed, as sequenced in a study of blood T cells in healthy people across ages. PCR was performed a second time for about 6 to 12 cycles using a sample-barcoded 5' primer and a J-beta primer mix. TCRdb re-called the 5' RACE reads through MiXCR, storing one row per CDR3 protein. Here the sample spans about 1.5 million distinct CDR3 sequences, less than 45% being singletons. Sequenced: blood. The receptors were gathered from a woman aged 18-30 years in good health.

The chain has TRBV12-3 or TRBV12-4 and TRBJ1-6; 7 bases are shared with TRBD1. J lost 10 bases, V lost 5 bases, and 11 bases had no gene match. CDR3 size: 15 residues. CDR3 sequence reads: CASSPRQGRESPLHF. DNA for the CDR3: TGTGCCAGCAGTCCCCGACAGGGAAGGGAATCACCCCTCCACTTT.

The CDR3 sequence: CSARAYNLAGRAYNEQFF. Here the CDR3 DNA reads TGCAGTGCTAGAGCCTACAACTTGGCGGGACGTGCCTACAATGAGCAGTTCTTC. V gene TRBV20-1 combines with J gene TRBJ2-1, with D perhaps matching TRBD2 (6 bases). The CDR3 length is 18 residues. V was cut by 1 base and J by 2 bases, with 21 bases left in between. Germline CDR1 is DFQATT and CDR2 is SNEGSKA (reference sequence).

The rearrangement uses TRBV7-8 and TRBJ2-2; 7 bases are a match to TRBD1. This CDR3 contains 15 residues. The ends lost 7 bases at V and 6 bases at J; junction bases unmatched: 11. Germline values: CDR1 SGHVS, CDR2 FQNEAQ. The CDR3, as DNA: TGTGCCAGCATCTACGACAGGGTTGGGGCCGGGGAGCTGTTTTTT. Its protein is CASIYDRVGAGELFF. Filled out from reference TRBV7-8 and TRBJ2-2, the complete variable domain reads GAGVSQSPRYKVAKRGQDVALRCDPISGHVSLFWYQQALGQGPEFLTYFQNEAQLDKSGLPSDRFFAERPEGSVSTLKIQRTQQEDSAVYLCASIYDRVGAGELFFGEGSRLTVL.

This clonotype was seen a few times. The chain carries TRBV25-1 and TRBJ2-1, with 12 nucleotides matching TRBD2. The CDR3 has 15 residues. V shed 2 bases and J 9 bases; nucleotides not matched to a gene: 5. CDR1 is MGHDK, CDR2 SYGVNS, per germline. CDR3 sequence reads: CASSELAGGSGEQFF. In DNA form, the CDR3 reads TGTGCCAGCAGTGAACTAGCGGGGGGGTCTGGTGAGCAGTTCTTC.

There are a few counts of this clonotype. The chain is built from TRBV12-3 or TRBV12-4 and TRBJ1-2; tentative D call: TRBD1 (5 bases). This CDR3 is 17 amino acids long. The V end lost 3 bases, the J end lost 4 bases, and 21 bases lay between the germline ends. CDR3: CASSFRPRQKNLYGYTF. The CDR3 DNA follows: TGTGCCAGCAGTTTCCGACCAAGACAGAAAAATCTCTATGGCTACACCTTC.

The chain uses TRBV20-1 and TRBJ2-1; the match to TRBD2 covers 10 bases. The CDR3 spans 14 residues. Germline CDR1 DFQATT, CDR2 SNEGSKA (reference sequence). Trimming cost V 1 base and J 8 bases; bases outside gene matches: 5. The CDR3 DNA follows: TGCAGTGCTAGAGGGAGCGGGGGGGCCTATGAGCAGTTCTTC. It translates to CSARGSGGAYEQFF.

The chain combines TRBV12-3 or TRBV12-4 with TRBJ2-6; TRBD1 aligns across 7 bases. CDR3 size: 19 residues. The ends lost 5 bases at V and 0 bases at J; junction bases unmatched: 13. The CDR3 sequence: CASSDRQGSSYSGANVLTF. CDR3 bases: TGTGCCAGCAGTGATCGACAGGGTTCTTCATACTCTGGGGCCAACGTCCTGACTTTC.

The J gene is TRBJ2-7, the V gene TRBV5-1; perhaps TRBD1 as D (5 bases). The CDR3 is made up of 13 amino acids. CDR1 is SGHRS and CDR2 is YFSETQ in the germline V gene. Trimming left V 0 bases short and J 7 bases short, with 11 bases between. The CDR3 sequence: CASSLAQGNEQYF. The CDR3 DNA sequence: TGCGCCAGCAGCTTGGCTCAGGGCAATGAGCAGTACTTC.

This rearrangement joins TRBV5-1 to TRBJ2-5, with a tentative D call TRBD1 (5 bases). V lost 4 bases and J lost 11, with 27 bases in between. Germline CDR1 reads SGHRS; CDR2 reads YFSETQ. CDR3 size: 16 residues. The CDR3 here is CASSPEPADSYNEQYF. As DNA, the CDR3 is TGCGCCAGCAGCCCAGAACCCGCCGACAGCTACAATGAGCAGTACTTC.

Regarding this clonotype: Its ends do not fully match the called genes, so a read error is possible. The CDR3 DNA is TGCAATGCTAGAGAAGGACACAATGAGCAGTTCTTC. It encodes CNAREGHNEQFF. This chain uses TRBV20-1 with TRBJ2-1; D remains unclear. Per the germline V gene, CDR1 is DFQATT and CDR2 is SNEGSKA (reference sequence). The CDR3 spans 12 residues.

The chain uses TRBV11-2 and TRBJ2-2, with D perhaps matching TRBD1 (5 bases). V lost 6 bases, J lost 2 bases, and 10 bases lay in between. Germline loops: CDR1 SGHAT, CDR2 FQNNGV. The CDR3 runs to 14 residues. CDR3 nucleotides: TGTGCCAGCAGGCGACAGCGCAACACCGGGGAGCTGTTTTTT. Translating gives CASRRQRNTGELFF.

In its sample, this clonotype was seen a few times. CDR3 coding DNA: TGTGCCAGCTTTGGGACTATCCAAGAGACCCAGTACTTC. Protein product: CASFGTIQETQYF. The J gene is TRBJ2-5, the V gene TRBV28; 7 nucleotides align to TRBD2. J lost 1 base, V lost 8 bases, and 4 bases had no gene match. The length of the CDR3 is 13 residues. In germline, CDR1 is MDHEN, CDR2 SYDVKM.

This clonotype was counted between two and nine times. V usage is TRBV5-6 and J usage is TRBJ2-5; a weak D match, TRBD1 (6 bases). The DNA end favors TRBJ2-7, so the J call may be wrong. This CDR3 spans 15 amino acids. In germline, CDR1 is SGHDT, CDR2 YYEEEE. The CDR3 is CASSASGTPNYEQYF. The CDR3 nucleotides are TGTGCCAGCAGCGCCTCCGGGACACCTAATTACGAGCAGTACTTC.

This clonotype was picked up a small number of times. The gene calls are TRBV27 and TRBJ1-2; weak D call: TRBD1 (6 bases). Germline V gene data show CDR1 as MNHEY and CDR2 as SMNVEV (reference sequence). There are 15 residues in the CDR3. Trimming removed 7 bases at V and 5 bases at J, with 20 bases between. Here the CDR3 DNA reads TGTGCCAGCACTTTGATAGGGGGACACTATTATGGCTACACCTTC. Translating it yields CASTLIGGHYYGYTF.